Listed below are T cell receptor beta chains from one sample, sequenced in a study of blood T cell repertoires in COVID-19. TCRdb's copy holds only in-frame clones and misses some; the assay was immunoSEQ multiplex PCR. Among over 45,000 clones listed, around nine tenths were seen once. The sequenced sample consisted of peripheral blood. The source is a man aged 55 to 70 with active COVID-19. Each CDR3 is given without its conserved first and last residue.

TRBJ2-7	TRBV9	14	ASSLDSSGRSYEQY
TRBJ2-7	TRBV27	12	ASSLQTGGYEQY
TRBJ2-1	TRBV18	15	ASSPTGLAGSYNEQF
TRBJ2-3	TRBV19	10	ASSGSADTQY
TRBJ2-5	TRBV19	13	ASSMWESFVETQY
TRBJ1-6	TRBV3-1/TRBV3-2	14	ASSQGTGGIGSPLH
TRBJ2-1	TRBV29-1	13	SGDDVGGDLNEQF
TRBJ2-5	TRBV4-2	13	ASSSTPSGQETQY
TRBJ2-2	TRBV25-1	13	ASSGSLAGAGELF
TRBJ1-2	TRBV12-5	12	ASGLVQALYGYT
TRBJ2-2	TRBV11-2	15	ASSLVLLAGEDGELF
TRBJ1-5	TRBV20-1	14	SASSQSGGLGQPQH
TRBJ1-2	TRBV29-1	13	SVETGRQINYGYT
TRBJ2-6	TRBV2	15	ASSPGTGNSGANVLT
TRBJ2-3	TRBV9	11	ASSVPPTDTQY
TRBJ2-3	TRBV4-2	13	ASSQASGWPDTQY
TRBJ2-1	TRBV7-3	11	ASSQDSYNEQF
TRBJ2-7	TRBV10-2	12	ASTGGSWSYEQY
TRBJ2-5	TRBV28	11	ASRRQIQETQY